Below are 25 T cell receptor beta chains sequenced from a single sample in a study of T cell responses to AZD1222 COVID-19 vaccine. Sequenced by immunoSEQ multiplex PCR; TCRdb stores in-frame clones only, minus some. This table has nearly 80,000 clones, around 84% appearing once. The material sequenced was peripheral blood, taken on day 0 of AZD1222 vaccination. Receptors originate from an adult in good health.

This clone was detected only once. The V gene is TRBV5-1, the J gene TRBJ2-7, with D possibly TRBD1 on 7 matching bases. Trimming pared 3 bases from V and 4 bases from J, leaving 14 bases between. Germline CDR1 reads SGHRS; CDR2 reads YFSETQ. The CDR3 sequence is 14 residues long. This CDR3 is CASSWGAGGYEQYF. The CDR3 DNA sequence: TGCGCCAGCAGCTGGGGGGCAGGGGGATACGAGCAGTACTTC.

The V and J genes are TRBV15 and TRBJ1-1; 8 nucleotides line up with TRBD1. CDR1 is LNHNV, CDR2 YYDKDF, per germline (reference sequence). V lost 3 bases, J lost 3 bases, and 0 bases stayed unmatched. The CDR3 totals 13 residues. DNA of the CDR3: TGTGCCACCAGCAGGGACAGGGACACTGAAGCTTTCTTT. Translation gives CATSRDRDTEAFF.

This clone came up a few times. DNA of the CDR3: TGTGCCAGCTCACCGTTGGACGGATCCTATGGCTACACCTTC. It codes for CASSPLDGSYGYTF. The V and J genes are TRBV18 and TRBJ1-2, with D uncertain. This CDR3 spans 14 amino acids. V lost 3 bases and J lost 4, with 12 bases in between. Germline assignment: CDR1 KGHSH and CDR2 LQKENI. Together with reference TRBV18 and TRBJ1-2, the CDR3 gives the full variable domain: NAGVMQNPRHLVRRRGQEARLRCSPMKGHSHVYWYRQLPEEGLKFMVYLQKENIIDESGMPKERFSAEFPKEGPSILRIQQVVRGDSAAYFCASSPLDGSYGYTFGSGTRLTVV.

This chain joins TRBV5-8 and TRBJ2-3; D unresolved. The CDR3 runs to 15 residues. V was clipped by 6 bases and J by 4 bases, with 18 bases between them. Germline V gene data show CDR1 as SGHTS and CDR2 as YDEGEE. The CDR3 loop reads CASKLYRKDADTQYF. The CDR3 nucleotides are TGTGCCAGCAAACTTTATCGGAAAGACGCAGATACGCAGTATTTT.

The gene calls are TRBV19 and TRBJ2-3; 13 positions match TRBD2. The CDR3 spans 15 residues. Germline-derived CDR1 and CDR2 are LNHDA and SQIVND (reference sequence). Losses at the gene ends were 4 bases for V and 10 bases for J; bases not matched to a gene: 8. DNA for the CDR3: TGTGCCAGTAGTACCGGGACTAGCGGGAATGGAGCGCAGTATTTT. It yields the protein CASSTGTSGNGAQYF.

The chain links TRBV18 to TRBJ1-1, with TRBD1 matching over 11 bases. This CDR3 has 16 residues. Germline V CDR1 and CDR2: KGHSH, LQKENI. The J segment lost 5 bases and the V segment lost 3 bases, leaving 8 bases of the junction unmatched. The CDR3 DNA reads TGTGCCAGCTCACCGAGAGGACAGGGGGCGCAAACTGAAGCTTTCTTT. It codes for CASSPRGQGAQTEAFF.

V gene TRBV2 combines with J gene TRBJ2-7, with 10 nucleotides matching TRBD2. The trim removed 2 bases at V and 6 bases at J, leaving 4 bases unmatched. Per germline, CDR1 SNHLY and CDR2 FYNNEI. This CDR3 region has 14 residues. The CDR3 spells CASSESGGAREQYF. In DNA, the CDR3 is TGTGCCAGCAGTGAAAGCGGGGGGGCGCGCGAGCAGTACTTC. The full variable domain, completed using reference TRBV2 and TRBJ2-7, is EPEVTQTPSHQVTQMGQEVILRCVPISNHLYFYWYRQILGQKVEFLVSFYNNEISEKSEIFDDQFSVERPDGSNFTLKIRSTKLEDSAMYFCASSESGGAREQYFGPGTRLTVT.

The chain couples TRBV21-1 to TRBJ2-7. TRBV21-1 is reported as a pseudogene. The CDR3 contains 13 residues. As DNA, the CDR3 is TGTGCCCGAGGGGGGAATAGTAAATACGAGCAGTACTTC. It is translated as CARGGNSKYEQYF.

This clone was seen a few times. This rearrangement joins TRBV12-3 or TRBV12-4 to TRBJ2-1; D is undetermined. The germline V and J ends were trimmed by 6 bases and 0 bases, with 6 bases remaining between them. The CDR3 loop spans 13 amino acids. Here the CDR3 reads CASRKSSYNEQFF. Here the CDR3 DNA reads TGTGCCAGCAGAAAGAGCTCCTACAATGAGCAGTTCTTC.

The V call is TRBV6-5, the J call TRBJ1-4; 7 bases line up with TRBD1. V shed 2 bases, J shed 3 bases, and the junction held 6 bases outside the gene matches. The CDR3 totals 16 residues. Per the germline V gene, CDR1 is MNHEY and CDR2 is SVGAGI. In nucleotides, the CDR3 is TGTGCCAGCAGTTACCGACAGGGAGTATCTAATGAAAAACTGTTTTTT. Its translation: CASSYRQGVSNEKLFF.

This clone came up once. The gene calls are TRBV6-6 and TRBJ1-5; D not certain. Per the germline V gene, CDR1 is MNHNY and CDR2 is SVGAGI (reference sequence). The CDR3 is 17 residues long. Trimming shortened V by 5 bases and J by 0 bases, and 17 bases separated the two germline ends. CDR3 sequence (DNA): TGTGCCAGCAGTCACATGGTCGGCACTGATAGCAATCAGCCCCAGCATTTT. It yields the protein CASSHMVGTDSNQPQHF.

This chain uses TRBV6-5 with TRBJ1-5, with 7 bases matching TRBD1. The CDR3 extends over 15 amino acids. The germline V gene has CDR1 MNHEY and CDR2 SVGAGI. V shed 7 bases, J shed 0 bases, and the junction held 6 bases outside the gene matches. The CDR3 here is CASMGQLYSNQPQHF. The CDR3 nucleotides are TGTGCCAGCATGGGACAGTTATATAGCAATCAGCCCCAGCATTTT.

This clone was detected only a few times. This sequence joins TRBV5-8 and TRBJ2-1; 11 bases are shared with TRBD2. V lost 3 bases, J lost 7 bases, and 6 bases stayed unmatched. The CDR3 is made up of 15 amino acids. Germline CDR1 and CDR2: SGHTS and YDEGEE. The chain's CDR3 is CASSYGTSGWNEQFF. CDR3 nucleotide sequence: TGTGCCAGCAGCTACGGGACTAGCGGTTGGAATGAGCAGTTCTTC.

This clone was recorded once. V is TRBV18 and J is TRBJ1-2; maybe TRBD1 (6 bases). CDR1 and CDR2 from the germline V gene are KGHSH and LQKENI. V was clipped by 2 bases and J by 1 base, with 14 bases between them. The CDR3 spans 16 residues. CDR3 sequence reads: CASSPEANRVNYGYTF. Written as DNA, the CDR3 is TGTGCCAGCTCACCAGAGGCGAACAGGGTTAACTATGGCTACACCTTC.

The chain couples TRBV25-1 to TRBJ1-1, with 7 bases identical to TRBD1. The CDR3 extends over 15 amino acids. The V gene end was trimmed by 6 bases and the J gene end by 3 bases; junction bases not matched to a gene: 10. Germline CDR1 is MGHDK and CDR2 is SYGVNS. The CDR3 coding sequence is TGTGCCAGCAGCCTTGGAGGGACAGTTCACACTGAAGCTTTCTTT. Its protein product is CASSLGGTVHTEAFF.

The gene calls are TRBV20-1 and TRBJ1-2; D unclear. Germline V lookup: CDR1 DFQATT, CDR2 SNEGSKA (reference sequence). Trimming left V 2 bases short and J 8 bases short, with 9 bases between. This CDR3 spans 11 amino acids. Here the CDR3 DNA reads TGCAGTGCTAGACCTGGGCAAGGCTACACCTTC. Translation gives CSARPGQGYTF.

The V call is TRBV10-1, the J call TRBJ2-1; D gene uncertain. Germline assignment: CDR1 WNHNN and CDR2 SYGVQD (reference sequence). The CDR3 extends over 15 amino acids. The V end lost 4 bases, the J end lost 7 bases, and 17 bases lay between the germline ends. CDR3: CASSGPDILGNEQFF. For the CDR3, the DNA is TGCGCCAGCAGTGGACCCGATATATTGGGGAATGAGCAGTTCTTC.

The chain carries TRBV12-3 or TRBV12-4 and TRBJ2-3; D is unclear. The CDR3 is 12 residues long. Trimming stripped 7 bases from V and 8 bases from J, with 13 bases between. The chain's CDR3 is CASTPASRTQYF. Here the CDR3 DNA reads TGTGCCAGCACCCCGGCCAGTCGTACGCAGTATTTT.

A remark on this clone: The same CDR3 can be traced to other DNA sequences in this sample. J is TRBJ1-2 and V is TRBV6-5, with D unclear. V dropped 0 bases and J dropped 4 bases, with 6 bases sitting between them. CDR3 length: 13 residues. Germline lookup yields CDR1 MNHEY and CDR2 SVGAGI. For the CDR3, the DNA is TGTGCCAGCAGTTACTCGGGTGGCTATGGCTACACCTTC. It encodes CASSYSGGYGYTF.

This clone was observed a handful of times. In DNA form, the CDR3 reads TGTGCCAGCAGCGTAGGGACAACAGGGGGCAACACTGAAGCTTTCTTT. It specifies CASSVGTTGGNTEAFF. The gene calls are TRBV9 and TRBJ1-1, with 9 bases that match TRBD1. The CDR3 covers 16 residues. The V segment lost 0 bases and the J segment 2 bases; nucleotides outside the gene matches: 5. The germline V gene encodes CDR1 SGDLS and CDR2 YYNGEE.

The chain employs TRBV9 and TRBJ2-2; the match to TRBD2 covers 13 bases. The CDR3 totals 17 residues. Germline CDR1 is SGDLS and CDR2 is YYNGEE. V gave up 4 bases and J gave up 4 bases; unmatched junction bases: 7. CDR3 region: CASSPSRLAGGTGELFF. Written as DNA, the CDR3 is TGTGCCAGCAGCCCAAGTAGACTAGCGGGGGGCACCGGGGAGCTGTTTTTT.

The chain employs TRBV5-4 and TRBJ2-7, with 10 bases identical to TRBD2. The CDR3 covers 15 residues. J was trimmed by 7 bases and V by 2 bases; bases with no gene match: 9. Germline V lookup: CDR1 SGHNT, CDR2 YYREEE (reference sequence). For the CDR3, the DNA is TGTGCCAGCAGCTTATGGCTAGCGGGGGCAGAAGAGCAGTACTTC. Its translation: CASSLWLAGAEEQYF.

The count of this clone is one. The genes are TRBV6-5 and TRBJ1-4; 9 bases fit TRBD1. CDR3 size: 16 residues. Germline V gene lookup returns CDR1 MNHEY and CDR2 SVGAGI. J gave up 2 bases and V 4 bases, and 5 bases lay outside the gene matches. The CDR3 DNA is TGTGCCAGCAGTTCCCCCGGGACAGGGACTAATGAAAAACTGTTTTTT. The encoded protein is CASSSPGTGTNEKLFF.

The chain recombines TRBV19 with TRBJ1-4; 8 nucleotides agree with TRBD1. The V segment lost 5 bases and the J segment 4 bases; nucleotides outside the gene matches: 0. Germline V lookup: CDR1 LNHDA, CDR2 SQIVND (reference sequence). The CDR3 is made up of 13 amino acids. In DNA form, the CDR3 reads TGTGCCAGTAGTGACAGGGGTAATGAAAAACTGTTTTTT. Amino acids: CASSDRGNEKLFF.

The CDR3, as DNA: TGTGCCAGCAGCTTCTACACTAGCGGGGGATCCACAGATACGCAGTATTTT. Its translation: CASSFYTSGGSTDTQYF. The chain uses TRBV5-4 and TRBJ2-3, with 11 bases lining up with TRBD2. Germline V CDR1 and CDR2: SGHNT, YYREEE (reference sequence). V was clipped by 2 bases and J by 2 bases; unmatched bases: 7. This CDR3 contains 17 residues.